The entry below gives a single T cell receptor beta chain sequence along with its context. The sample belongs to a study of blood T cell repertoires in COVID-19. On the study more broadly: From the United States, Italy and Spain came samples of acute and convalescent COVID-19. The analysed material was cDNA or gDNA that came from T cells, B-cell-depleted T cells, or PBMCs.

In the study's own analysis: Counts of nucleated cells, estimated from reference gene primer amplification, were obtained. Some clones are missing from TCRdb's copy, which holds only in-frame ones; the method was immunoSEQ multiplex PCR. V and J calls and clone size are those listed in that table; D and trimming were worked out from the DNA. Found here are roughly 260,000 clones, around nine tenths of them singletons; the top ten hold about 9.8%. Looked up from germline, CDR1 is LGHNA and CDR2 is YSLEER. V was shortened by 3 bases and J by 4 bases, with 12 bases between the two germline ends. The CDR3 length is 14 residues.

The sequenced material came from peripheral blood. This TCR was sampled from a man aged 40-49 years who had recovered from COVID-19. The chain carries TRBV4-3 and TRBJ1-2; D is possibly TRBD1 (6 bases). CDR3 protein: CASSQGAGSYGYTF. In DNA, the CDR3 is TGCGCCAGCAGCCAGGGGGCCGGATCCTATGGCTACACCTTC.